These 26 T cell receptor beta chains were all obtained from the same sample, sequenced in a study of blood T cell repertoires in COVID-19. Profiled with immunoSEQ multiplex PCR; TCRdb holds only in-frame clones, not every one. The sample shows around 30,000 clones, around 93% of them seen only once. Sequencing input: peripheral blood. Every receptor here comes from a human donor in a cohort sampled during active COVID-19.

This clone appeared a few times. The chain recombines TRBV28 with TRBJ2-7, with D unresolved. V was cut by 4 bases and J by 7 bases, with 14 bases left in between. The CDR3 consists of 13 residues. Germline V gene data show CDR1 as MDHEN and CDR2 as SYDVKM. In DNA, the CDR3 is TGTGCCAGCAGTTCGCGGCGCAGTAATGAGCAGTACGTC. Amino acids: CASSSRRSNEQYV.

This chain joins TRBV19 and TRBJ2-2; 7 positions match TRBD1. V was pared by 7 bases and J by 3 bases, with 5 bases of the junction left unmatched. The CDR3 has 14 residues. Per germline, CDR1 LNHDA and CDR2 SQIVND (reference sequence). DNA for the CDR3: TGTGCCAGTACTAGCACAGGGGACACCGGGGAGCTGTTTTTT. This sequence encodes CASTSTGDTGELFF.

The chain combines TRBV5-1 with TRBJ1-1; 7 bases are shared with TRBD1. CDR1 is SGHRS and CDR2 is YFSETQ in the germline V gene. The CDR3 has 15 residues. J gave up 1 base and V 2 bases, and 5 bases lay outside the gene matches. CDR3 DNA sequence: TGCGCCAGCAGCTTACAGGGGCCGGGGAACACTGAAGCTTTCTTT. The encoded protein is CASSLQGPGNTEAFF.

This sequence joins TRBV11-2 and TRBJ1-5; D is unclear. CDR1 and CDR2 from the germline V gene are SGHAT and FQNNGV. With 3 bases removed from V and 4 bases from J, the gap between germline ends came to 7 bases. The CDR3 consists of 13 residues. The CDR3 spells CASSLGPNQPQHF. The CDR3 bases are TGTGCCAGCAGCTTGGGCCCTAATCAGCCCCAGCATTTT. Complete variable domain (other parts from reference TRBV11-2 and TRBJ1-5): EAGVAQSPRYKIIEKRQSVAFWCNPISGHATLYWYQQILGQGPKLLIQFQNNGVVDDSQLPKDRFSAERLKGVDSTLKIQPAKLEDSAVYLCASSLGPNQPQHFGDGTRLSIL.

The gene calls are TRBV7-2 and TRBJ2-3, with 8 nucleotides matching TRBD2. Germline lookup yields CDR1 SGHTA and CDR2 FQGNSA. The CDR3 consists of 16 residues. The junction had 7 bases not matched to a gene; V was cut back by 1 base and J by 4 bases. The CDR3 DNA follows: TGTGCCAGCAGCTTAGGAGGCGGGAGGAGTGCAGATACGCAGTATTTT. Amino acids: CASSLGGGRSADTQYF.

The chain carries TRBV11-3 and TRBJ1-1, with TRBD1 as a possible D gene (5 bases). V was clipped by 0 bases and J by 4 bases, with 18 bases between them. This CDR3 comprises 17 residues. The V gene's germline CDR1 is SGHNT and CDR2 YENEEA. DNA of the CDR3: TGTGCCAGCAGCTTAGATCTGGTCGACAGCTGGAGCACTGAAGCTTTCTTT. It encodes CASSLDLVDSWSTEAFF.

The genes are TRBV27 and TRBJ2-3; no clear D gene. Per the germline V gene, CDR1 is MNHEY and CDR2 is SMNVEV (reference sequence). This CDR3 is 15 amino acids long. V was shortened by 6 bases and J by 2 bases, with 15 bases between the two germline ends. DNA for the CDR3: TGTGCCAGCAGCCCCTCGACTTTTCTCACAGATACGCAGTATTTT. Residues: CASSPSTFLTDTQYF.

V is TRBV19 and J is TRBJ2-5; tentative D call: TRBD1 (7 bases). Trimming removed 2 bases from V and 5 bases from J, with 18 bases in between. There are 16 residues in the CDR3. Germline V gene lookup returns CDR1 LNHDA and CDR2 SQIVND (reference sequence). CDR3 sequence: CASSIFVRTGGETQYF. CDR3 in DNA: TGTGCCAGTAGTATATTCGTTAGGACAGGAGGGGAGACCCAGTACTTC.

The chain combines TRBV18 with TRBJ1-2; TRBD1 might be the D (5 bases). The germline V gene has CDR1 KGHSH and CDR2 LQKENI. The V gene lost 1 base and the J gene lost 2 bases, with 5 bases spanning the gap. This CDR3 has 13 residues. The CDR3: CASSPQGNYGYTF. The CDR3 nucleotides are TGTGCCAGCTCACCACAGGGGAACTATGGCTACACCTTC.

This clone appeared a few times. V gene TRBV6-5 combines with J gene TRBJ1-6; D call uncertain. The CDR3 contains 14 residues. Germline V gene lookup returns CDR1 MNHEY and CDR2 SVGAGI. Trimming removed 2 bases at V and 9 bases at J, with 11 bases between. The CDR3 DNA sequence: TGTGCCAGCAGTTACCTGGGAGGGATTTCACCCCTCCACTTT. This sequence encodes CASSYLGGISPLHF.

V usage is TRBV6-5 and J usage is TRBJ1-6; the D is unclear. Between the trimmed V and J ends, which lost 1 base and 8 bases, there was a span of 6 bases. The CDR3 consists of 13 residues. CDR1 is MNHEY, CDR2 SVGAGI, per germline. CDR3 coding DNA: TGTGCCAGCAGTTACTTACGGGATTCACCCCTCCACTTT. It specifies CASSYLRDSPLHF.

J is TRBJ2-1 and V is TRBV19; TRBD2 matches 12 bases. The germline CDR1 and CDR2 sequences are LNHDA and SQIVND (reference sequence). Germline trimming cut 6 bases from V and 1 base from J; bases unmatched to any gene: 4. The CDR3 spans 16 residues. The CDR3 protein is CASRRLAGASYNEQFF. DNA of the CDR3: TGTGCCAGTAGGAGACTAGCGGGAGCTTCCTACAATGAGCAGTTCTTC. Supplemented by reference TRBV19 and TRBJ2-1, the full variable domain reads DGGITQSPKYLFRKEGQNVTLSCEQNLNHDAMYWYRQDPGQGLRLIYYSQIVNDFQKGDIAEGYSVSREKKESFPLTVTSAQKNPTAFYLCASRRLAGASYNEQFFGPGTRLTVL.

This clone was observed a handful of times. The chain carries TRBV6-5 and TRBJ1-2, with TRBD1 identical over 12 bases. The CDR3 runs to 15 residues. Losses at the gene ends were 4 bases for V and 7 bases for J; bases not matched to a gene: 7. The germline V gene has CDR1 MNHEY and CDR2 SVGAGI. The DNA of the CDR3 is TGTGCCAGCAGTTCTCCGGGACAGGGGGCGAGTGGCTACACCTTC. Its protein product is CASSSPGQGASGYTF.

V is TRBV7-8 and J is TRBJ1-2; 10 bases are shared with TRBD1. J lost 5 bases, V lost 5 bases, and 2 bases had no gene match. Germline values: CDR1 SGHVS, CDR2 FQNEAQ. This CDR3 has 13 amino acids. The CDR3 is CASSPGQGYGYTF. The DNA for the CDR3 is TGTGCCAGCAGCCCGGGACAGGGGTATGGCTACACCTTC.

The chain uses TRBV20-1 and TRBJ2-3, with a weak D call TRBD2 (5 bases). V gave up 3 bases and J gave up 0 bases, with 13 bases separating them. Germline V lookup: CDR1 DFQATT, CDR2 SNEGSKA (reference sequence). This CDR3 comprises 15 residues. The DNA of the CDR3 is TGCAGTGCTAGTAGGTCGGGATCTAGCACAGATACGCAGTATTTT. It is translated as CSASRSGSSTDTQYF.

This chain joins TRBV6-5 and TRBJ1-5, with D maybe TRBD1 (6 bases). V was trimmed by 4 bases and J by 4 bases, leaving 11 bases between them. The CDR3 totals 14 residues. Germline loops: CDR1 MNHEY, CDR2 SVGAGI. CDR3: CASSSWDINQPQHF. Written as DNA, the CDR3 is TGTGCCAGCAGTTCATGGGACATAAATCAGCCCCAGCATTTT.

The CDR3, as DNA: TGTGCCTGGATGGGTAGCGGGGTAGAGCAGTTCTTC. Translated, it gives CAWMGSGVEQFF. This rearrangement joins TRBV30 to TRBJ2-1, with TRBD2 identical over 8 bases. Germline loops: CDR1 GTSNPN, CDR2 SVGIG (reference sequence). V lost 4 bases, J lost 10 bases, and 6 bases stayed unmatched. CDR3 length: 12 amino acids.

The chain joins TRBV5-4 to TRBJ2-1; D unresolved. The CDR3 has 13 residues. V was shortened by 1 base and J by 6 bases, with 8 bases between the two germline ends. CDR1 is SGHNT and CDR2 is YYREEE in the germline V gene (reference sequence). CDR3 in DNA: TGTGCCAGCAGCTTGACGACACTCAATGAGCAGTTCTTC. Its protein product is CASSLTTLNEQFF.

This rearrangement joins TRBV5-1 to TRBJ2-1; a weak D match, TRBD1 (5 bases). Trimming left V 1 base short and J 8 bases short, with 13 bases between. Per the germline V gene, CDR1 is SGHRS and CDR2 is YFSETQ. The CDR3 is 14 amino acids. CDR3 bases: TGCGCCAGCAGCTTGAGGGCAGGGTTCGATGAGCAGTTCTTC. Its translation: CASSLRAGFDEQFF.

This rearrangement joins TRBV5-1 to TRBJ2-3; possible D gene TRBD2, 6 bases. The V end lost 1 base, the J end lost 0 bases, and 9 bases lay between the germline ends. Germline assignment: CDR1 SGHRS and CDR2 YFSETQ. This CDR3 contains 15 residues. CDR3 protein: CASSLRGFSTDTQYF. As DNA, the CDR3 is TGCGCCAGCAGCTTGCGGGGGTTTAGCACAGATACGCAGTATTTT.

The CDR3 loop is CATSDDGGTSWPNYEQYV. The CDR3 nucleotides read TGTGCCACCAGTGATGATGGCGGAACCAGTTGGCCGAACTACGAGCAGTACGTC. The chain couples TRBV24-1 to TRBJ2-7, with D hard to call. This CDR3 is 18 amino acids long. Germline V gene data show CDR1 as KGHDR and CDR2 as SFDVKD. The V gene lost 3 bases and the J gene lost 3 bases, with 23 bases spanning the gap.

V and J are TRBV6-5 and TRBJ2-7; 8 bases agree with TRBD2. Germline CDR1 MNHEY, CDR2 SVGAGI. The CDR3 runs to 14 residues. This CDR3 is CAGRSRGGGDEQYV. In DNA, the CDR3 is TGTGCCGGCAGGTCCCGGGGGGGCGGAGACGAGCAGTACGTC.

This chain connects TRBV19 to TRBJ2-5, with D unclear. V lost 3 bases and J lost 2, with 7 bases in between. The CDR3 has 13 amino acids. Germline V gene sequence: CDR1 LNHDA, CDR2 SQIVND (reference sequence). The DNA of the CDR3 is TGTGCCAGTAGTATTCTAATGCAAGAGACCCAGTACTTC. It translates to CASSILMQETQYF.

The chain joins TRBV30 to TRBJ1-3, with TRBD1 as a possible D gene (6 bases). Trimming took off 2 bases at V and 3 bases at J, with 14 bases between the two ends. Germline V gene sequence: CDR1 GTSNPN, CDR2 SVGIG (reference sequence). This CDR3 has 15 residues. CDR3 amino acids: CAWSRGGLGGNTIYF. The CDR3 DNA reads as TGTGCCTGGAGTCGAGGGGGTTTGGGTGGAAACACCATATATTTT. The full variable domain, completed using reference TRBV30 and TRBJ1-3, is SQTIHQWPATLVQPVGSPLSLECTVEGTSNPNLYWYRQAAGRGLQLLFYSVGIGQISSEVPQNLSASRPQDRQFILSSKKLLLSDSGFYLCAWSRGGLGGNTIYFGEGSWLTVV.

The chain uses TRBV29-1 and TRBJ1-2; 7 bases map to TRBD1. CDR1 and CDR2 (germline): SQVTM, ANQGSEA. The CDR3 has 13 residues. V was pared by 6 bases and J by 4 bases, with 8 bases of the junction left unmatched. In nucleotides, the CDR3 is TGCAGCGTCAACAGGGGAGCGGGCTATGGCTACACCTTC. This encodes CSVNRGAGYGYTF.

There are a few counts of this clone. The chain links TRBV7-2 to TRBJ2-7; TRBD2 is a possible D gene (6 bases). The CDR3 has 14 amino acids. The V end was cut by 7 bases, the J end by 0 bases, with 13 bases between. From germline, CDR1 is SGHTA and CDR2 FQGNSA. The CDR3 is CASTLGGSSYEQYV. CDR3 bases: TGTGCCAGCACCCTCGGGGGAAGCTCCTACGAGCAGTACGTC.